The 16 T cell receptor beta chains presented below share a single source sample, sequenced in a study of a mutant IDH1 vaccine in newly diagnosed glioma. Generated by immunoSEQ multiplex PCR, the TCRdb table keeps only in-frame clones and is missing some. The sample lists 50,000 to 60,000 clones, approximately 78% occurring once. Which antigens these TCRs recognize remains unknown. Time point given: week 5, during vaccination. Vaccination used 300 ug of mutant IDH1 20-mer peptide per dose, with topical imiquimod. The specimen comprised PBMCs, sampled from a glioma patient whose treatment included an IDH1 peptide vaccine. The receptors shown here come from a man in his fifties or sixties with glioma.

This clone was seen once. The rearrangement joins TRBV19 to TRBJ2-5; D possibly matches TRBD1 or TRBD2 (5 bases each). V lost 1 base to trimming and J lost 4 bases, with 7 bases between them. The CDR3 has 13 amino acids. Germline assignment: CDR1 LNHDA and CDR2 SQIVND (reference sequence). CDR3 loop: CASSIAGTETQYF. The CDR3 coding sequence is TGTGCCAGTAGTATAGCGGGGACAGAGACCCAGTACTTC. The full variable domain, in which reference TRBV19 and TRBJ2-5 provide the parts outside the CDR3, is DGGITQSPKYLFRKEGQNVTLSCEQNLNHDAMYWYRQDPGQGLRLIYYSQIVNDFQKGDIAEGYSVSREKKESFPLTVTSAQKNPTAFYLCASSIAGTETQYFGPGTRLLVL.

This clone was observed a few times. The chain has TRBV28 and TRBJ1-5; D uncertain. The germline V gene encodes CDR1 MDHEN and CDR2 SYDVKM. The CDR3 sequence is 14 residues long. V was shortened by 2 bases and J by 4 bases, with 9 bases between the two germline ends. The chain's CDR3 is CASSLTGRNQPQHF. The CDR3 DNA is TGTGCCAGCAGTTTAACCGGAAGGAATCAGCCCCAGCATTTT.

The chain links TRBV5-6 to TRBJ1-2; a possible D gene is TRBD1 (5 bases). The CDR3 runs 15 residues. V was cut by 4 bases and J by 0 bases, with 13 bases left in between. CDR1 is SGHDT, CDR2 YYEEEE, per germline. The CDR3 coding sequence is TGTGCCAGCAGCCGCCGGGGGGGGACTAACTATGGCTACACCTTC. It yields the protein CASSRRGGTNYGYTF.

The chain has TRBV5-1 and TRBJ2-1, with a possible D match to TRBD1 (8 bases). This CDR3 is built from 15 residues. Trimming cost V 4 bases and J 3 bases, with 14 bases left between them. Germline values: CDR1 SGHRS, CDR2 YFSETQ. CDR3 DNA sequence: TGCGCCAGCAGCCCCGGGGGGACAGGCTACAATGAGCAGTTCTTC. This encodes CASSPGGTGYNEQFF.

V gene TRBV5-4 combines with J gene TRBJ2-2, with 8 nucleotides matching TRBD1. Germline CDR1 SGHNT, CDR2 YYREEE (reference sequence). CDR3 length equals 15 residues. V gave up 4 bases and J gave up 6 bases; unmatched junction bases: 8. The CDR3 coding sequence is TGTGCCAGCAGCCCCGGGACAGGATATTCCGGGGAGCTGTTTTTT. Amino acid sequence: CASSPGTGYSGELFF.

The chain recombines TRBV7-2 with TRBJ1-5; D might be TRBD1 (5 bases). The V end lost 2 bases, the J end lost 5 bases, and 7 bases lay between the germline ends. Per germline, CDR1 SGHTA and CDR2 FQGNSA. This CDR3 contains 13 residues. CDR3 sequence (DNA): TGTGCCAGCAGCTTAAAAGGGGATCAGCCCCAGCATTTT. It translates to CASSLKGDQPQHF. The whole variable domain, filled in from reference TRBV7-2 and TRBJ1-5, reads GAGVSQSPSNKVTEKGKDVELRCDPISGHTALYWYRQSLGQGLEFLIYFQGNSAPDKSGLPSDRFSAERTGGSVSTLTIQRTQQEDSAVYLCASSLKGDQPQHFGDGTRLSIL.

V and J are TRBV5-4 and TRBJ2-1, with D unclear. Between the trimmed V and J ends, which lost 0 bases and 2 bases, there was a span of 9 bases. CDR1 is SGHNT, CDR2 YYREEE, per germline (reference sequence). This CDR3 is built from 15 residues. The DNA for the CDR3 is TGTGCCAGCAGCTTGGCTACAAGCGCCTACAATGAGCAGTTCTTC. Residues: CASSLATSAYNEQFF. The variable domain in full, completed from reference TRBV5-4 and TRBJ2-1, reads ETGVTQSPTHLIKTRGQQVTLRCSSQSGHNTVSWYQQALGQGPQFIFQYYREEENGRGNFPPRFSGLQFPNYSSELNVNALELDDSALYLCASSLATSAYNEQFFGPGTRLTVL.

CDR3 residues: CSVAKMNTEAFF. CDR3 DNA sequence: TGCAGCGTTGCAAAGATGAACACTGAAGCTTTCTTT. V is TRBV29-1 and J is TRBJ1-1; no clear D. The germline V and J ends were trimmed by 4 bases and 0 bases, with 6 bases remaining between them. Germline CDR1 is SQVTM and CDR2 is ANQGSEA. This CDR3 spans 12 amino acids.

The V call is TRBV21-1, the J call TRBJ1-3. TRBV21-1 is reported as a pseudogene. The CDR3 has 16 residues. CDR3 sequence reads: CASSIRPWENGNTIYF. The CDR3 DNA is TGTGCCAGCAGCATACGGCCTTGGGAGAATGGAAACACCATATATTTT.

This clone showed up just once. The CDR3 coding sequence is TGCAGCGGCACCCCCCTCGGGACAGCTAACTATGGCTACACCTTC. It specifies CSGTPLGTANYGYTF. This rearrangement joins TRBV29-1 to TRBJ1-2; 7 bases align to TRBD1. The length of the CDR3 is 15 residues. The germline V gene encodes CDR1 SQVTM and CDR2 ANQGSEA. The trim removed 7 bases at V and 0 bases at J, leaving 11 bases unmatched.

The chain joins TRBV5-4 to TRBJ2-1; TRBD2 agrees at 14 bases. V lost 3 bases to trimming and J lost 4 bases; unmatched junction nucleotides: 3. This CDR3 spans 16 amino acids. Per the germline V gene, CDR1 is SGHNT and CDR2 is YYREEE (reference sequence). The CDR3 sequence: CASSSGLAGGYNEQFF. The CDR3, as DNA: TGTGCCAGCAGCTCTGGACTAGCGGGGGGATACAATGAGCAGTTCTTC. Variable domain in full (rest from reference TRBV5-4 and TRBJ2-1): ETGVTQSPTHLIKTRGQQVTLRCSSQSGHNTVSWYQQALGQGPQFIFQYYREEENGRGNFPPRFSGLQFPNYSSELNVNALELDDSALYLCASSSGLAGGYNEQFFGPGTRLTVL.

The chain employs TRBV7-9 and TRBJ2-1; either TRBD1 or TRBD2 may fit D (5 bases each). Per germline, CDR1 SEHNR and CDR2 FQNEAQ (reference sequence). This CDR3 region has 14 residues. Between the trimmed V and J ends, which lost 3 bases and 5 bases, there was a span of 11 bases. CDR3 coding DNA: TGTGCCAGCAGCTTCCCGGGACCAAACAATGAGCAGTTCTTC. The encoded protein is CASSFPGPNNEQFF.

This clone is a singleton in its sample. CDR3 sequence: CASSPGLAASPETQYF. CDR3 sequence (DNA): TGTGCCAGCTCACCGGGGCTAGCGGCCTCTCCGGAGACCCAGTACTTC. The chain combines TRBV18 with TRBJ2-5, with 7 bases lining up with TRBD2. Germline lookup yields CDR1 KGHSH and CDR2 LQKENI. Trimming removed 3 bases from V and 5 bases from J; junction bases left unmatched: 12. The CDR3 is 16 amino acids.

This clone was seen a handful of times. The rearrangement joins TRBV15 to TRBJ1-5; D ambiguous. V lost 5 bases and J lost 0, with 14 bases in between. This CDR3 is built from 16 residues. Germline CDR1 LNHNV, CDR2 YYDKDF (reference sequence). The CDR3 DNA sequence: TGTGCCACCAGCTATTCCCAGGACCTTAGCAATCAGCCCCAGCATTTT. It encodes CATSYSQDLSNQPQHF. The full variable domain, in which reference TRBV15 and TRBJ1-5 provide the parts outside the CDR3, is DAMVIQNPRYQVTQFGKPVTLSCSQTLNHNVMYWYQQKSSQAPKLLFHYYDKDFNNEADTPDNFQSRRPNTSFCFLDIRSPGLGDTAMYLCATSYSQDLSNQPQHFGDGTRLSIL.

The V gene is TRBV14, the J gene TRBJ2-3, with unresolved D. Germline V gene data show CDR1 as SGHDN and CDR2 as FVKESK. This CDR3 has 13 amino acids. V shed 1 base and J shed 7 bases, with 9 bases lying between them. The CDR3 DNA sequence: TGTGCCAGCAGCCAAGGAGAAGCTAATACGCAGTATTTT. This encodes CASSQGEANTQYF.

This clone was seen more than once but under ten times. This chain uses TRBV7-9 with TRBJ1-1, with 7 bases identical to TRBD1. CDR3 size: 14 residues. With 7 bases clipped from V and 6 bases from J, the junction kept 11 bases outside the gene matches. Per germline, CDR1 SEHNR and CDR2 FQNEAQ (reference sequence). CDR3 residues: CASNPFTGAPEAFF. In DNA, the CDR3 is TGTGCCAGCAACCCCTTTACAGGGGCCCCTGAAGCTTTCTTT.